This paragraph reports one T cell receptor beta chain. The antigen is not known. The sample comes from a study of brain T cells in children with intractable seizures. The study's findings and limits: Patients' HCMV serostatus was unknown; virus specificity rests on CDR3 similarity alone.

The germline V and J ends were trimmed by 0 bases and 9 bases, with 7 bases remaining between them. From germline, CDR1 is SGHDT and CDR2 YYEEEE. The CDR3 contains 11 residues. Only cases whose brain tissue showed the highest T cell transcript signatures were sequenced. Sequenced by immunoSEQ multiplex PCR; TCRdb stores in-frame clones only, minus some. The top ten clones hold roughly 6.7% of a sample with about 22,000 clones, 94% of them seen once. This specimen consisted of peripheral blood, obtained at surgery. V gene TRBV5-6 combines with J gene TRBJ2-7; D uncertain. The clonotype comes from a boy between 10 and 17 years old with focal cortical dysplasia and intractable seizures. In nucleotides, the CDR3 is TGTGCCAGCAGCTTGGGAAGGGCGCAGTACTTC. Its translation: CASSLGRAQYF.